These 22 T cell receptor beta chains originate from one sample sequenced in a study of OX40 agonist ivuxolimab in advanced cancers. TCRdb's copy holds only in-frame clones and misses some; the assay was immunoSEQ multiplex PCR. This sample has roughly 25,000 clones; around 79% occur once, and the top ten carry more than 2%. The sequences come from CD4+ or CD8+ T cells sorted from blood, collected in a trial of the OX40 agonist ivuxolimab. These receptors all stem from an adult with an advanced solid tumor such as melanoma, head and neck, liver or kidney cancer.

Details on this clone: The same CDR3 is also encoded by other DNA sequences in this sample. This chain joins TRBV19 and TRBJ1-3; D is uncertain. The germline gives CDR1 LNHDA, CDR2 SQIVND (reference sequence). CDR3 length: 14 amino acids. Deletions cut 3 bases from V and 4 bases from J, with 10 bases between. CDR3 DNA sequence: TGTGCCAGTAGTATTTTGGGTGACGGAAACACCATATATTTT. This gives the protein CASSILGDGNTIYF.

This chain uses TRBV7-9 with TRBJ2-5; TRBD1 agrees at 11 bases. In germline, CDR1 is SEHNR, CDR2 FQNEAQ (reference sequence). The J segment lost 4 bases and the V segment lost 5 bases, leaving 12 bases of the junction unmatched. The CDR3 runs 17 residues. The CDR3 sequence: CASSRGTGGSVLETQYF. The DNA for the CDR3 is TGTGCCAGCAGCCGTGGGACAGGGGGTTCTGTTTTAGAGACCCAGTACTTC.

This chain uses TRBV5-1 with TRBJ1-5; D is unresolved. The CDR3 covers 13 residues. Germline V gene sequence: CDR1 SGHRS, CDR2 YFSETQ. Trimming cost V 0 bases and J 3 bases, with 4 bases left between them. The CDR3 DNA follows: TGCGCCAGCAGCTTGGATTTCAATCAGCCCCAGCATTTT. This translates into CASSLDFNQPQHF. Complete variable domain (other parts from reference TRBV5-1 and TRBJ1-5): KAGVTQTPRYLIKTRGQQVTLSCSPISGHRSVSWYQQTPGQGLQFLFEYFSETQRNKGNFPGRFSGRQFSNSRSEMNVSTLELGDSALYLCASSLDFNQPQHFGDGTRLSIL.

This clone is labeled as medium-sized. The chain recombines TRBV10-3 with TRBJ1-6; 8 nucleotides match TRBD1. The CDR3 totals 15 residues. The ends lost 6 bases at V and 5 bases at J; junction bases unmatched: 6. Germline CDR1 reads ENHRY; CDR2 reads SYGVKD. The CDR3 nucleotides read TGTGCCATCAGCTTCGGGACAGGCAATAATTCACCCCTCCACTTT. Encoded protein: CAISFGTGNNSPLHF.

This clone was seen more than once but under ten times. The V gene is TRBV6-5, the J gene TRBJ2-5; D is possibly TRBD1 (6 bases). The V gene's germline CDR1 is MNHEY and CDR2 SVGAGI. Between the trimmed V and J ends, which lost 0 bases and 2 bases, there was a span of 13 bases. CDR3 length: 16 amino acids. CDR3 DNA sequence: TGTGCCAGCAGTTACTCGAGACAGGTGGGACAAGAGACCCAGTACTTC. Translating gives CASSYSRQVGQETQYF.

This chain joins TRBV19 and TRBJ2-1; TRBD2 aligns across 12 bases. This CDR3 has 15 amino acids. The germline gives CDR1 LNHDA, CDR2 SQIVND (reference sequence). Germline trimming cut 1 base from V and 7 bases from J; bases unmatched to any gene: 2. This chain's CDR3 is CASSIATSGRNEQFF. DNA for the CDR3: TGTGCCAGTAGTATAGCCACTAGCGGGAGGAATGAGCAGTTCTTC.

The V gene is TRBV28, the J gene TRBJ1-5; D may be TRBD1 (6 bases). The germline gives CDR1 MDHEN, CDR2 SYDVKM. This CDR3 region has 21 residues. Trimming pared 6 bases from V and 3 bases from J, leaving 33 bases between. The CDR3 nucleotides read TGTGCCAGCAGCCCGGTGGTGGTGGCGGTCCTGCGGGGGGGCTCCAATCAGCCCCAGCATTTT. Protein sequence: CASSPVVVAVLRGGSNQPQHF.

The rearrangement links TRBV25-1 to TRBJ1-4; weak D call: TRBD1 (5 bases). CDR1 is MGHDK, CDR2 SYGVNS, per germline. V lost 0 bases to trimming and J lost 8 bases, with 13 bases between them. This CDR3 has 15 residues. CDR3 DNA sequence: TGTGCCAGCAGTGAATATGCAGGGATAGGAGAAAAACTGTTTTTT. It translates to CASSEYAGIGEKLFF.

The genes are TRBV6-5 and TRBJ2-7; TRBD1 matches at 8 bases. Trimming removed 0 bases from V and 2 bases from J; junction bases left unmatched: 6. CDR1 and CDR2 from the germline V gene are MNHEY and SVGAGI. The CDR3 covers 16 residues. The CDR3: CASSYSSQGATYEQYF. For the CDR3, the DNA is TGTGCCAGCAGTTACTCAAGCCAGGGGGCGACCTACGAGCAGTACTTC.

This CDR3 reads CASSTGTGRNQPQHF. The CDR3 nucleotides are TGTGCCAGTAGTACCGGGACAGGGCGTAATCAGCCCCAGCATTTT. V is TRBV19 and J is TRBJ1-5, with 9 bases that match TRBD1. Trimming removed 4 bases from V and 4 bases from J; junction bases left unmatched: 5. The CDR3 has 15 residues. Germline V gene sequence: CDR1 LNHDA, CDR2 SQIVND (reference sequence).

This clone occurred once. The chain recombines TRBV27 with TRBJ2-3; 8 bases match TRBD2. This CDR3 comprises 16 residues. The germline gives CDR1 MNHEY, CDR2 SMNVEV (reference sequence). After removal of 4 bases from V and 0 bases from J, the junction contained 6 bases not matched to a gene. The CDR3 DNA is TGTGCCAGCAGTTGGGGGGCTAGCGGGAGCACAGATACGCAGTATTTT. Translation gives CASSWGASGSTDTQYF.

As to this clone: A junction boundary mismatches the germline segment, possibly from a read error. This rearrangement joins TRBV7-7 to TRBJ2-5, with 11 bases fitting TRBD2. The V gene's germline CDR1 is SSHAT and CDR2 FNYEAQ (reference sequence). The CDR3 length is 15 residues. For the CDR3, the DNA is TGTGCTAGCAGCTTAGCGGGAGGGCCGTCAGAGACCCAGTACTTC. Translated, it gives CASSLAGGPSETQYF. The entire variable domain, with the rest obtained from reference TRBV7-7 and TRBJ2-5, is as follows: GAGVSQSPRYKVTKRGQDVTLRCDPISSHATLYWYQQALGQGPEFLTYFNYEAQPDKSGLPSDRFSAERPEGSISTLTIQRTEQRDSAMYRCASSLAGGPSETQYFGPGTRLLVL.

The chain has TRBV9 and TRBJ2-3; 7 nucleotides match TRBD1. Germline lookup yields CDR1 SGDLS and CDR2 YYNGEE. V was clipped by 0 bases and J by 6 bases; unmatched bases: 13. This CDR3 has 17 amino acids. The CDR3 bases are TGTGCCAGCAGCGTAGCTGGGACGGGGACAGCGCCCGATACGCAGTATTTT. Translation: CASSVAGTGTAPDTQYF.

CDR3: CASYRDRAANTGELFF. Written as DNA, the CDR3 is TGTGCCAGCTACCGGGACAGGGCCGCGAACACCGGGGAGCTGTTTTTT. This sequence joins TRBV18 and TRBJ2-2; 9 bases match TRBD1. The V segment lost 7 bases and the J segment 0 bases; nucleotides outside the gene matches: 6. Germline V gene data show CDR1 as KGHSH and CDR2 as LQKENI. The CDR3 extends over 16 amino acids. The full variable domain, with the rest looked up from reference TRBV18 and TRBJ2-2, is NAGVMQNPRHLVRRRGQEARLRCSPMKGHSHVYWYRQLPEEGLKFMVYLQKENIIDESGMPKERFSAEFPKEGPSILRIQQVVRGDSAAYFCASYRDRAANTGELFFGEGSRLTVL.

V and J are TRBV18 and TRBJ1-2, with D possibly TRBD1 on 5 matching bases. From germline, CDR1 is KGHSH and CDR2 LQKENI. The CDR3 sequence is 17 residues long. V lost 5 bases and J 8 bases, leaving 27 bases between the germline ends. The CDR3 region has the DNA TGTGCCAGCTCAACCAGCCCTACGGCCCGGGACCGAAGGGGCTACACCTTC. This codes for CASSTSPTARDRRGYTF.

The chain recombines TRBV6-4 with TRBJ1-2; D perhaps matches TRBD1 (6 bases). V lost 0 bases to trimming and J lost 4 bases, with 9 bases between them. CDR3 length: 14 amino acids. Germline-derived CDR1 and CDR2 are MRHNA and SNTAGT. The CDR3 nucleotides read TGTGCCAGCAGTGACTCCAGCAGGGGCTATGGCTACACCTTC. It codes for CASSDSSRGYGYTF.

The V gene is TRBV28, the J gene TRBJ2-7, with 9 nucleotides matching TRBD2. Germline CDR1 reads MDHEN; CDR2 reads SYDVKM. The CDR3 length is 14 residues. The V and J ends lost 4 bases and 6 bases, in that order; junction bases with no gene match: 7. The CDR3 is CASSSLAGVGEQYF. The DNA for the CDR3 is TGTGCCAGCAGTTCATTAGCGGGAGTGGGCGAGCAGTACTTC.

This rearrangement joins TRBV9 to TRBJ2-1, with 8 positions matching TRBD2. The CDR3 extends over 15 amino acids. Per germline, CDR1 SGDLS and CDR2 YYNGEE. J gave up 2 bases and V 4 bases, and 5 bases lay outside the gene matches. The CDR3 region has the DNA TGTGCCAGCAGCCCAGCGGGGGCAACCTACAATGAGCAGTTCTTC. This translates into CASSPAGATYNEQFF.

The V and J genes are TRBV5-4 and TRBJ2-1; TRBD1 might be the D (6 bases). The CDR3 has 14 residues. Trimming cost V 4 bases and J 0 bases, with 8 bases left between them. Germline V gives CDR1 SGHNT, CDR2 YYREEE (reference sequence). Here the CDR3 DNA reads TGTGCCAGCAGCCGGGACACCTCCTACAATGAGCAGTTCTTC. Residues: CASSRDTSYNEQFF.

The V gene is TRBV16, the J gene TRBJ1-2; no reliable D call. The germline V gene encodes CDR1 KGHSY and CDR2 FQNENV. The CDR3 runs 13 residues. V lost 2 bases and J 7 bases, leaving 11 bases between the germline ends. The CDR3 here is CASSQVFQAGYTF. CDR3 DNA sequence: TGTGCCAGCAGCCAAGTTTTTCAGGCTGGCTACACCTTC.

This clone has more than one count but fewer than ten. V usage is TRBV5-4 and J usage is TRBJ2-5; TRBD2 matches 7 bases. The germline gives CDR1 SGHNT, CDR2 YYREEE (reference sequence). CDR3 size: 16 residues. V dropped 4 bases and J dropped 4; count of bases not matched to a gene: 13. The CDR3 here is CASSLKTGGGVETQYF. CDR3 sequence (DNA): TGTGCCAGCAGCCTTAAAACTGGGGGAGGGGTAGAGACCCAGTACTTC. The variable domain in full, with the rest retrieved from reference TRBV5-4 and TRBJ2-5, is ETGVTQSPTHLIKTRGQQVTLRCSSQSGHNTVSWYQQALGQGPQFIFQYYREEENGRGNFPPRFSGLQFPNYSSELNVNALELDDSALYLCASSLKTGGGVETQYFGPGTRLLVL.

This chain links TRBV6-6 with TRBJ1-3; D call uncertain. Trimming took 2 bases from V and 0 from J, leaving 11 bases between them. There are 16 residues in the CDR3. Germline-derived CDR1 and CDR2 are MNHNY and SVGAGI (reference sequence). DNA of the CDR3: TGTGCCAGCAGTTACGGGTACAGATACTCTGGAAACACCATATATTTT. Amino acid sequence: CASSYGYRYSGNTIYF.